There are a few counts of the clone carrying this T cell receptor (beta chain). Libraries of naive CD8 T cells were made from approximately 20,000 to 1,000,000 sorted cells. They used 10%, 30% or 50% RNA. The data derive from a study of molecular identifiers for immune sequencing clone quantification. Study overall: Replicates split RNA from around 20,000 or 100,000 naive CD8 cells five ways, and the researchers sequenced four portions.

Libraries of bulk TCR were made by previously described methods (with listed TCR primers). TCRdb analysed the PCR reads with MiXCR anew, one entry per CDR3 protein. The sample comprises about 510,000 distinct CDR3 sequences, around a fifth of which are singletons, and about 0.84% rests with the top ten. Sequenced input: naive CD8+ T cells from blood, with Jurkat cell RNA spiked in. Subset specified: FACS-sorted CD8+CD4-CCR7+CD45RA+ naive T cells. The TCR originated in a human donor in good health. Some libraries in this study had Jurkat cell RNA spiked in.

CDR3 amino acids: CASSQGTSVSYEQYF. DNA of the CDR3: TGCGCCAGCAGCCAAGGGACTAGCGTCTCCTACGAGCAGTACTTC. The gene calls are TRBV4-3 and TRBJ2-7, with TRBD2 matching 9 bases. This CDR3 has 15 amino acids. The junction had 1 base not matched to a gene; V was cut back by 1 base and J by 0 bases. Germline V gene sequence: CDR1 LGHNA, CDR2 YSLEER.